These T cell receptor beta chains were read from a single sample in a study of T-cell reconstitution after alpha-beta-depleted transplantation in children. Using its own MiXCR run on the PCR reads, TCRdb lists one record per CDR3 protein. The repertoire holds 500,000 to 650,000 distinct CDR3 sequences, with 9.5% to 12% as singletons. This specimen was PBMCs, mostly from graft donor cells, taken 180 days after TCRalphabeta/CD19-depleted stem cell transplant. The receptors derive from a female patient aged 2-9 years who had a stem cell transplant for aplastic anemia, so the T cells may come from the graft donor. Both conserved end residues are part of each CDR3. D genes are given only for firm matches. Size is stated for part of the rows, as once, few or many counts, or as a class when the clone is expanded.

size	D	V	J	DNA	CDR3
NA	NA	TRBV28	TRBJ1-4	TGTGCCAGCAGTTTATTGCAGGGCACAACTAATGAAAAACTGTTTTTT	CASSLLQGTTNEKLFF
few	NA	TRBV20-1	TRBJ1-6	TGCAGTGCTAGAGTTCTGACTGTGAGCTCCTATAATTCACCCCTCCACTTT	CSARVLTVSSYNSPLHF
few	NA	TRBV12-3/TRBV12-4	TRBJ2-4	TGTGCCAGCACCAAACCGGGTCGGGGGTGGAAAAACATTCAGTACTTC	CASTKPGRGWKNIQYF
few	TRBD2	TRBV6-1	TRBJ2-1	TGTGCCAGCTCCTCCGGGGGTCGGGAGGGCGTCTACAATGAGCAGTTCTTC	CASSSGGREGVYNEQFF
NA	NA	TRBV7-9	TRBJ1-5	TGTGCCAGCAGCTCCCTTGGGGGACCAAATCAGCCCCAGCATTTT	CASSSLGGPNQPQHF
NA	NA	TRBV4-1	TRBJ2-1	TGCGCCAGCAGCCAACCACTCGGGGAGCAGTTCTTC	CASSQPLGEQFF
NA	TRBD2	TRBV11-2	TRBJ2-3	TGTGCCAGCACCTTAGGGACTAGCGGGAGTGCCACAGATACCCAGTATTTT	CASTLGTSGSATDTQYF
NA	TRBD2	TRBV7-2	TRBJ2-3	TGTGCCAGCAGCCCCGGCAGCGGGAGGGCAGATACGCAGTATTTT	CASSPGSGRADTQYF
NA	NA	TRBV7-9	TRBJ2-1	TGTGCCAGCAGCTTAGAGGGACCCCTGGAAGAGCAGTTCTTC	CASSLEGPLEEQFF
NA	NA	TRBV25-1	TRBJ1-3	TGTGCCAGCAGTGATTTGGGGGGAAACACCATATATTTT	CASSDLGGNTIYF
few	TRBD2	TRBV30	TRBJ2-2	TGTGCCTGGAGTGTGGGACTAGCGCACACCGGGGAGCTGTTTTTT	CAWSVGLAHTGELFF
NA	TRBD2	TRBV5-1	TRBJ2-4	TGCGCCAGCAGCTTGGCTGCGGGAGGGGTAATGAAAAACATTCAGTACTTC	CASSLAAGGVMKNIQYF
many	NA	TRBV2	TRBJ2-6	TGTGCCAGCAGACAGGGAATCTACTCTGGGGCCAACGTCCTGACTTTC	CASRQGIYSGANVLTF
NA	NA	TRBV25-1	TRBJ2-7	TGTGCCAGCAGTGAATATGACAGATCCTACGAGCAGTACTTC	CASSEYDRSYEQYF
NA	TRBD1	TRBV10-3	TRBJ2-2	TGTGCCATCAGTCCGGGACAGGGGAACACCGGGGAGCTGTTTTTT	CAISPGQGNTGELFF
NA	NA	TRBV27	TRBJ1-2	TGTGCCAGCAGTTTTTTCCCGGACGGACCCTATGGCTACACCTTC	CASSFFPDGPYGYTF
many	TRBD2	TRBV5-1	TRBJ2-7	TGCGCCAGCAGCTTGGAGGCGGGAGCTCACGAGCAGTACTTC	CASSLEAGAHEQYF
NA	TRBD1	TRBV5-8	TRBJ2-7	TGTGCCAGCAGCTTTGAGACAGGGGGCTTGAGGGAGCAGTACTTC	CASSFETGGLREQYF
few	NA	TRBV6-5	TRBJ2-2	TGTGCCAGCAGTTACGGGCAGTACACCGGGGAGCTGTTTTTT	CASSYGQYTGELFF
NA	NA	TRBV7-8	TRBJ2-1	TGTGCCAGCAGCCCCAGCCTCCATACCAGGGGGGAGTTGATCTTC	CASSPSLHTRGELIF
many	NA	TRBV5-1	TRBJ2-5	TGCGCCAGCAGCTTGGACTATCAAGAGACCCAGTACTTC	CASSLDYQETQYF
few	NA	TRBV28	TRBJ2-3	TGTGCCAGCACCGAATGGGATACCACAGATACGCAGTATTTT	CASTEWDTTDTQYF
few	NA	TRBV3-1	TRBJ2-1	TGTGCCAGCAGCGCCCATGGGTGGGAGGCCGGTAATGAGCAGTTCTTC	CASSAHGWEAGNEQFF
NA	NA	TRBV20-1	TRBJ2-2	TGCAGTGCTAGAGATTGGGATACCGGGGAGCTGTTTTTT	CSARDWDTGELFF
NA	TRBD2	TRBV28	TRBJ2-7	TGTGCCAGCAGTTTGTGGCTAGCGGGAGGATCCGGCGGCAATGAGCAGTACTTC	CASSLWLAGGSGGNEQYF
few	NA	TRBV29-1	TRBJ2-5	TGCAGCGCCGGAGGCCAGTACTTC	CSAGGQYF
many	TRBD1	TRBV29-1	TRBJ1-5	TGCAGCGTTGGAGACAGGGCGAGAGGTCAGCCCCAGCATTTT	CSVGDRARGQPQHF
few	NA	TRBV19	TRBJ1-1	TGTGCCAGTAGTCAAAACCGGCGGGCAGTGAACACTGAAGCTTTCTTT	CASSQNRRAVNTEAFF
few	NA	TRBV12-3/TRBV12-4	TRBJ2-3	TGTGCCAGCAGTTTAACAACTAGCACAGATACGCAGTATTTT	CASSLTTSTDTQYF
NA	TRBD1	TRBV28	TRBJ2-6	TGTGCCAGCAGTTACTTCAGTGGGACAGGATACTCTGGGGCCAACGTCCTGACTTTC	CASSYFSGTGYSGANVLTF
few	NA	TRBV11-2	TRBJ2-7	TGTGCCAGCAGCTGGGGACGGCTTGAAGAGCAGTACTTC	CASSWGRLEEQYF
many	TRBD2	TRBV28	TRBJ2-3	TGTGCCAGCAGTTCAAGACTAGCGGGAGGTACAGATACGCAGTATTTT	CASSSRLAGGTDTQYF
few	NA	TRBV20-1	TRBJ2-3	TGCAGTGCTAGACCGGTTTATTCCACAGATACGCAGTATTTT	CSARPVYSTDTQYF
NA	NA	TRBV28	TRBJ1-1	TGTGCCAGCAGTTTAAGGGCCCTGAACACTGAAGCTTTCTTT	CASSLRALNTEAFF
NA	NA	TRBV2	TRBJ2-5	TGTGCCAGCAGTGAATGGGAGACCCAGTACTTC	CASSEWETQYF
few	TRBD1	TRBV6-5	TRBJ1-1	TGTGCCAGCACCAACTCTGGGACAGGGTCCACTGAAGCTTTCTTT	CASTNSGTGSTEAFF
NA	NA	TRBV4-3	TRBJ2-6	TGCGCCAGCAGCCAAGAGAAGGGAACTAGTGCTGGGGCCAACGTCCTGACTTTC	CASSQEKGTSAGANVLTF
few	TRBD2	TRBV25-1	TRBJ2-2	TGTGCCAGCAGTGAATTCGGCGGGGGGAGGAGCACCGGGGAGCTGTTTTTT	CASSEFGGGRSTGELFF